This TCR beta chain was identified during a study of blood T cell repertoires in COVID-19 (dated by TCRdb to between 2020 and 2021). For the study in its entirety: Collaborator samples came from the United States, Italy and Spain and covered acute and convalescent phases of COVID-19. The prospective study material was composed of cDNA or gDNA derived from T cells, B-cell-depleted T cells, or PBMCs. A freely available public database, intended as a resource for researchers studying the immune response to SARS-CoV-2, is where the repertoires were released. Nearly every sample came with metadata listing a de-identified subject ID, COVID-19 status, age in years and sex. Samples were obtained from the ongoing ImmuneRACE study (first 160 participants) and from approximately 1,200 subjects provided by 6 global collaborators. HLA class I and class II types, where available, came from metadata supplied by the sample provider rather than from assay-based typing. Subjects who had been exposed to COVID-19, were actively infected with it, or had recovered from it provided the deeply sampled blood TCRbeta repertoires that made up the dataset.

What the work shows at the level of the full study, not this receptor alone: The amount of clinical and demographic metadata varied by source and participant and was provided uncurated.

In the prospective study, participants were roughly 18 to 95 years old, resided in about two dozen geographic areas of the United States, and were enrolled through a virtual design. In the prospective study, cohorts were assigned on the basis of participant-reported clinical history obtained from a screening survey and a study questionnaire. ImmuneRACE Cohort 3 recovered participants were defined by two consecutive negative NP/OP PCR tests, healthcare professional clearance, or symptom resolution. In the prospective study, mobile phlebotomists collected whole blood, serum and a nasopharyngeal or oropharyngeal swab from each participant. Participants in the prospective study had the option to provide additional blood draws and questionnaires over a 2-month period. Prospective study blood samples were shipped either frozen or at room temperature before DNA extraction. The immunoSEQ Assay, a bias-controlled multiplex PCR, was used to amplify TCRbeta CDR3 regions from genomic DNA. The authors processed their data as follows. The number of nucleated cells in each sample was estimated from the amplification of reference gene primers within the assay. To quantify the absolute abundance of each unique TCRbeta CDR3 rearrangement, sequence reads were collapsed and filtered. For each sample, productive Simpson clonality was calculated as the square root of Simpson's diversity index across productive rearrangements. The clones in this table, taken by TCRdb from immuneACCESS, are in-frame only. Not every clone is retained; where verified, under half of the shortfall comes from an unresolved V gene, and the cause of the rest is unknown. That table is the source of V, J and clone size, and D and trimming were worked out from the DNA. The sample table records roughly 500,000 clones; more than 75% of these occur just once. 1.5% to 2% of the sample lies in the top ten.

For this clone: There is no known antigen for this receptor. It has no much larger one-base neighbor in the sample; base qualities were not kept.

The germline V gene supplies CDR1 LGHNA and CDR2 YSLEER. V gives up 3 bases and J gives up 1 base, and the segment between their germline ends measures 12 bases. The CDR3 covers 15 residues, taking in both the cysteine and the phenylalanine. The CDR3 DNA has 45 bases and is translated from base 1. The specimen was PBMCs or T cells enriched from blood (not recorded which). This receptor chain uses TRBV4-3 and TRBJ1-2; D gene: possibly TRBD1, on 5 matching bases. The clonotype was recovered from a middle-aged woman who had recovered from COVID-19. The CDR3 protein is CASSQGTGLNYGYTF. The DNA sequence follows: TGCGCCAGCAGCCAGGGTACAGGTCTTAACTATGGCTACACCTTC.